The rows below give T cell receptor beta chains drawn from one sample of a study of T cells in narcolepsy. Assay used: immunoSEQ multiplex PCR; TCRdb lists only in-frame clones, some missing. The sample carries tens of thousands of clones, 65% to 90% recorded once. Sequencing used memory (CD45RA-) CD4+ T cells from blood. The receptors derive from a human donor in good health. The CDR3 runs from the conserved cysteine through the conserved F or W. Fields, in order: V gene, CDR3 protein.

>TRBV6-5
CASSYSQGAKEQYF
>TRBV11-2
CASSTRDGSYEQYF
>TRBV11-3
CASSLVGGSSYEQYF
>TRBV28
CASRRQGGGYTF
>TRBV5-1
CASASGSSETQYF
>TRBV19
CASSRGGGAGELFF
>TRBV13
CASSARLAGGPRTGELFF
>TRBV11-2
CASSLRGGPSSGANVLTF
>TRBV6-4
CASSLDRGQGKATNEKLFF
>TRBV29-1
CSVGEVLYEQYF
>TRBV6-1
CASSRDRQNTEAFF
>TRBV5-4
CASSYDKGGSYGYTF
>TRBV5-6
CASSSDRGYSYNEQFF
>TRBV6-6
CASRGGRAGAYEQYF
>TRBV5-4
CASSLTGVGDTEAFF
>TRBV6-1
CASKRTGSYYGYTF
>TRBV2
CASSEPGLLNTDTQYF
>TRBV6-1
CASRSSPGSYTF
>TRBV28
CASRRGPFDEAFF
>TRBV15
CATPVGTSGRARTGELFF
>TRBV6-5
CASSYGGGETQYF
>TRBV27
CASSPRTSGPSYEQYF
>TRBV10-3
CAIRDTTSGYNEQFF
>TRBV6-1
CVSSGSGLHTGELFF
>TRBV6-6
CASSPGYNQPQHF
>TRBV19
CASRETGGTYEQYF
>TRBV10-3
CAISESGGGNSPLHF
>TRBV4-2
CASSQGGERETQYF
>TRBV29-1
CSVGGAGGRYEQYF
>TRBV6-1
CASSERGMGGTIYF
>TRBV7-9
CASFLSGEGTDTQYF
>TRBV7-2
CASSLSPGKDEQYF
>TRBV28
CASSFGTGGLTDTQYF
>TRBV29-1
CSVRRGSMGYTF
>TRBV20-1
CSARLGVNEFF
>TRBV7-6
CASSSRTGGYNEQFF
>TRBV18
CASSPLQGENSPLHF
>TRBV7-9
CASSPDSSRTEAFF
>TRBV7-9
CAQTGQGIKDEQFF
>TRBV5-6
CASSLRRLAKTNRGELFF
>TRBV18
CASSEVMRITVDETQYF
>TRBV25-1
CASSELPGVGRGYTF
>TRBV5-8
CASSPDISGANVLTF
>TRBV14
CASSHPGTGENYGYTF
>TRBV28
CAVFGISLEKLFF
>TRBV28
CASSQGLAGVDTQYF
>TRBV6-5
CASSNAGATDTQYF
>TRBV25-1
CASSWSLSLSYNEQFF
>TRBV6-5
CASSSLIRYNEQFF
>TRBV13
CASSLGVGTSGANDNEQFF
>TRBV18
CASSPESYEQYF
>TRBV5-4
CASSFMGRDNQPQHF